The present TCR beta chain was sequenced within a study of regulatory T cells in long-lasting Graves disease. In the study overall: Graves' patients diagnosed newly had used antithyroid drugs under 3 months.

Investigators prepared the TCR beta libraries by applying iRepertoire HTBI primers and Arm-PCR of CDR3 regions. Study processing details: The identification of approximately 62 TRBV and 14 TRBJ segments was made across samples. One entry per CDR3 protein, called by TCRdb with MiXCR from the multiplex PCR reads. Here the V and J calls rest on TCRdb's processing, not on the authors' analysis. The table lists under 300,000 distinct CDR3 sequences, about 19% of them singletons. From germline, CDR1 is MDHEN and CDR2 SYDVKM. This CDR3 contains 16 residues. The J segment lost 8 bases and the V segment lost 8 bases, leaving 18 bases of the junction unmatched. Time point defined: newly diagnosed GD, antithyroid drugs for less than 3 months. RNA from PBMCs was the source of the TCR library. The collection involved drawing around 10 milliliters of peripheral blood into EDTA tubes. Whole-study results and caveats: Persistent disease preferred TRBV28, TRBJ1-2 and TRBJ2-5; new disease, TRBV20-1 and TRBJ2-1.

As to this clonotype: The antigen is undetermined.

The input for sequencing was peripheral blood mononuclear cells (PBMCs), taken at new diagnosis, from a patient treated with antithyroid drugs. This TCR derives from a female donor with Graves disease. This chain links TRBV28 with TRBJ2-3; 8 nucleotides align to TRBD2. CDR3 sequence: CASAPPWAGGQGTQYF. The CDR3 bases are TGTGCCAGCGCGCCCCCCTGGGCGGGAGGCCAGGGTACGCAGTATTTT.